This T cell receptor beta chain is from a study of identical twins. Study conclusions and caveats: Within beta out-of-frame sequences, the excess sharing observed between twins was weaker. Models underestimated how often monozygotic twins shared out-of-frame TCR alpha. The authors drew conclusions from cross-sectional statistical analysis rather than following the same donors.

Each donor was a healthy Caucasian. To note about this clonotype: Its specificity is unknown.

TCRdb re-derived calls from the 5' RACE reads in MiXCR, one entry per CDR3 protein. Of approximately 1.8 million distinct CDR3 sequences in the sample, 32% were seen once. The CDR3 totals 16 residues. The J segment lost 0 bases and the V segment lost 4 bases, leaving 4 bases of the junction unmatched. The germline CDR1 and CDR2 sequences are SGHDN and FVKESK. The V gene is TRBV14, the J gene TRBJ2-2, with 8 bases matching TRBD1. This TCR derives from a newborn girl in good health. The sample was cord blood. Here the CDR3 reads CASSPLDRANTGELFF. In DNA form, the CDR3 reads TGTGCCAGCAGCCCACTGGACAGGGCGAACACCGGGGAGCTGTTTTTT.